The 6 T cell receptor beta chains given below trace back to one sample, sequenced in a study of blood T cell repertoires in COVID-19. The table came from immunoSEQ multiplex PCR; TCRdb's copy has only in-frame clones and leaves some out. The sample lists roughly 120,000 clones, about nine tenths occurring once. Sequenced sample: peripheral blood. Receptors were obtained from a man aged 70 or older who had recovered from COVID-19.

The V gene is TRBV28, the J gene TRBJ2-2; TRBD2 matches at 14 bases. Germline CDR1 is MDHEN and CDR2 is SYDVKM. Losses at the gene ends were 6 bases for V and 6 bases for J; bases not matched to a gene: 9. CDR3 size: 17 residues. CDR3 residues: CASRRRLAGGQAGELFF. In nucleotides, the CDR3 is TGTGCCAGCAGGCGCAGACTAGCGGGGGGGCAAGCCGGGGAGCTGTTTTTT.

The chain is built from TRBV29-1 and TRBJ2-7; 8 nucleotides match TRBD1. The CDR3 spans 13 residues. The V gene end was trimmed by 7 bases and the J gene end by 6 bases; junction bases not matched to a gene: 11. Looked up from germline, CDR1 is SQVTM and CDR2 is ANQGSEA. The CDR3 DNA sequence: TGCAGCGCCCTAGGACAGGGCCTTTTCGAGCAGTACTTC. This translates into CSALGQGLFEQYF.

V is TRBV24-1 and J is TRBJ2-3; TRBD2 matches 9 bases. CDR1 is KGHDR and CDR2 is SFDVKD in the germline V gene. With 5 bases clipped from V and 0 bases from J, the junction kept 5 bases outside the gene matches. The CDR3 consists of 16 residues. CDR3 region: CATSGGGDSSTDTQYF. The CDR3 DNA is TGTGCCACCAGTGGCGGGGGGGACAGTAGCACAGATACGCAGTATTTT.

This clone was detected once. The chain combines TRBV18 with TRBJ2-7; TRBD1 matches 8 bases. This CDR3 region has 14 residues. In germline, CDR1 is KGHSH, CDR2 LQKENI. J gave up 1 base and V 3 bases, and 2 bases lay outside the gene matches. CDR3 nucleotides: TGTGCCAGCTCACCCGGGACAGGATCCTACGAGCAGTACTTC. Protein: CASSPGTGSYEQYF.

J is TRBJ1-3 and V is TRBV6-1; D is perhaps TRBD1 (5 bases). V dropped 0 bases and J dropped 3 bases, with 15 bases sitting between them. CDR3 length equals 17 residues. CDR1 and CDR2 from the germline V gene are MNHNS and SASEGT. CDR3 sequence: CASSEAYGTQGGNTIYF. The CDR3 bases are TGTGCCAGCAGTGAAGCTTACGGCACCCAGGGTGGAAACACCATATATTTT.

The V call is TRBV5-4, the J call TRBJ1-1, with unresolved D. Germline V CDR1 and CDR2: SGHNT, YYREEE (reference sequence). V shed 0 bases and J shed 11 bases, with 20 bases lying between them. There are 15 residues in the CDR3. Written as DNA, the CDR3 is TGTGCCAGCAGCTTGGCCCGTGGCTCCTTCCAGCGGGCTTTCTTT. Its protein is CASSLARGSFQRAFF.